This T cell receptor (beta chain) was found in a study of glioma-infiltrating T cells after dendritic cell vaccination (dated by TCRdb to the mid-2010s). With regard to the full study: The cohort comprised approximately 15 glioblastoma patients from Phase I and II dendritic cell vaccination trials, 9 newly diagnosed and 6 with recurrent disease. Autologous tumor lysate-pulsed dendritic cell vaccination was administered to the patients between about 2003 and 2012. To make the vaccine, monocyte-derived dendritic cells were cultured for 7 to 8 days with IL-4 and GM-CSF and then pulsed overnight with autologous tumor lysate. Three intradermal dendritic cell vaccine injections were administered to patients at biweekly intervals in the arm below the axilla. In glioblastoma patients vaccinated with dendritic cells, deep sequencing of TCR beta CDR3 regions served to measure the amount of tumor-infiltrating lymphocytes and to compare repertoires between tumor and blood. Survival after dendritic cell vaccination was correlated with TCR sequencing metrics such as TIL content and the overlap between tumor and blood repertoires. What the authors observed across the whole study: TCR clonality showed no direct relationship with survival, which suggests that a diverse polyclonal response may matter. The cohort was small and heterogeneous, and full blood and tumor sets were available for few patients, with initial-recurrent tumor pairs available for even fewer patients. Longer time to progression and overall survival after dendritic cell vaccination were predicted by higher estimated pretreatment TIL content. The three-group TCR overlap response model was described as speculative and requiring prospective validation.

Using the immunoSEQ assay, TCRB CDR3 regions were amplified from roughly 1.9 micrograms of genomic DNA, or from all available DNA when less than that was on hand. The multiplex PCR employed 60 forward primers targeting TCR V beta segments and 13 reverse primers targeting J beta segments. To estimate reads per starting template, synthetic control templates were spiked into each sample at limiting dilution. The Illumina HiSeq System generated sequencing reads of 87 bp. The authors' analysis ran thus. PCR and sequencing errors were removed by a nearest neighbor algorithm that merged closely related sequences. TCR overlap was measured as the percentage of unique tumor TCR beta sequences that were also present in the peripheral blood of the same patient. TCRdb retrieved this table from immuneACCESS and kept in-frame rearrangements only. Not all clones are present; in checked studies, unresolved V genes account for under half, and no reason is known for the remainder. For V, J and clone size, that table is used; D and trimming come from the DNA. The sample profile shows approximately 85,000 clones; around 85% of them were found once. 7.5% to 8.5% of the sample goes to the ten largest clones.

From the germline V gene, CDR1 is MDHEN and CDR2 is SYDVKM. The junction carries 17 bases between V and J, which are trimmed by 7 bases and 4 bases respectively. From the cysteine through the phenylalanine, the CDR3 covers 14 amino acids. Kept here is only the CDR3 DNA, which spans 42 bases and is read in frame from base 1. Concerning this clone: Its target antigen remains unknown. It has no much larger one-base neighbor in the sample; base qualities were not kept.

Sample time point, as interpreted from the label and publication: after dendritic cell vaccination, including at tumor progression/relapse. To be selected, patients needed enough residual fresh-frozen tumor tissue and more than two years of available survival data. Molecular status otherwise varied across the glioblastoma patients, but none of them carried an isocitrate dehydrogenase mutation. PBMC were collected before vaccination, two weeks after the third vaccination, and at tumor progression if progression occurred. The Qiagen DNeasy Blood extraction Kit was used to extract genomic DNA. Recombination linked TRBV28 to TRBJ2-7, with TRBD2 perhaps the D gene, on 6 matching bases. The origin of this receptor is a human donor with glioblastoma. The specimen comprised blood, sampled after dendritic cell vaccination. The DNA reads as follows: TGTGCCAGCATTCCGACGCCTGGGGGGTACGAGCAGTACTTC. Translated, it reads CASIPTPGGYEQYF.